This TCR beta chain comes out of a study of blood T cell repertoires in COVID-19. Study overall: Acute and convalescent COVID-19 specimens originated in the United States, Italy and Spain. T cells, B-cell-depleted T cells, or PBMCs supplied cDNA or gDNA.

How the authors handled the data: Amplification from reference gene primers served as the basis for estimated nucleated cell counts. The assay was immunoSEQ multiplex PCR, and TCRdb's table has in-frame clones only and misses some. V and J calls and clone size are copied from that table; D and trimming were computed from the DNA. The table lists 150,000 to 200,000 clones, about 81% of them singletons. Between the trimmed V and J ends, which lost 5 bases and 7 bases, there was a span of 18 bases. This CDR3 comprises 14 residues. Germline CDR1 reads SEHNR; CDR2 reads FQNEAQ (reference sequence). This sequence was found in a human donor in a cohort sampled during active COVID-19. The chain recombines TRBV7-9 with TRBJ2-7; possible D gene TRBD2, 6 bases. The sequencing sample was made of peripheral blood. The CDR3 region has the DNA TGTGCCAGCAGCCCGAAGGAGGTTGGGGGGGAGCAGTACTTC. Its translation: CASSPKEVGGEQYF.